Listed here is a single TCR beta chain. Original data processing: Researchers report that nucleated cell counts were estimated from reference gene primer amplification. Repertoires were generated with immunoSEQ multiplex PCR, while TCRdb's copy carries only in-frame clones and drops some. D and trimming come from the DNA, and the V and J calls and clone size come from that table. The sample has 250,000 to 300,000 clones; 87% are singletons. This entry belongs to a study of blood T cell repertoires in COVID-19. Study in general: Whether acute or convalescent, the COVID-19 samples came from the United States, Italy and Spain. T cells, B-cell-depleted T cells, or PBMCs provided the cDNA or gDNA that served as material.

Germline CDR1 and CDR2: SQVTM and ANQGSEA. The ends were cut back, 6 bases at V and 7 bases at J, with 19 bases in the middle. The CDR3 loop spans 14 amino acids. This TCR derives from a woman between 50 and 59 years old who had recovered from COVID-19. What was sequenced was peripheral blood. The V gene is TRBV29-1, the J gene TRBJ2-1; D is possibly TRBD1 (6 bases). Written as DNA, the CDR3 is TGCAGCGTCGGCCAGCCAGGGGTGGTGAATGAGCAGTTCTTC. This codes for CSVGQPGVVNEQFF.